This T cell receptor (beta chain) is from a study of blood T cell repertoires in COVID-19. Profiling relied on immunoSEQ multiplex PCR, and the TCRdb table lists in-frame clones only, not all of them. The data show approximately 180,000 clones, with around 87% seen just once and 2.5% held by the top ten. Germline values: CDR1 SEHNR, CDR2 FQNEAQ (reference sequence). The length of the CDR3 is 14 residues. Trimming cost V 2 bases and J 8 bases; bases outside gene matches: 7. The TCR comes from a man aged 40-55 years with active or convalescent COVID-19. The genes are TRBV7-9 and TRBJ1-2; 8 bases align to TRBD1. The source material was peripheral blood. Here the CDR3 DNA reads TGTGCCAGCAGCTTACGTCAGGGGGCGTGGGGCTACACCTTC. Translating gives CASSLRQGAWGYTF.